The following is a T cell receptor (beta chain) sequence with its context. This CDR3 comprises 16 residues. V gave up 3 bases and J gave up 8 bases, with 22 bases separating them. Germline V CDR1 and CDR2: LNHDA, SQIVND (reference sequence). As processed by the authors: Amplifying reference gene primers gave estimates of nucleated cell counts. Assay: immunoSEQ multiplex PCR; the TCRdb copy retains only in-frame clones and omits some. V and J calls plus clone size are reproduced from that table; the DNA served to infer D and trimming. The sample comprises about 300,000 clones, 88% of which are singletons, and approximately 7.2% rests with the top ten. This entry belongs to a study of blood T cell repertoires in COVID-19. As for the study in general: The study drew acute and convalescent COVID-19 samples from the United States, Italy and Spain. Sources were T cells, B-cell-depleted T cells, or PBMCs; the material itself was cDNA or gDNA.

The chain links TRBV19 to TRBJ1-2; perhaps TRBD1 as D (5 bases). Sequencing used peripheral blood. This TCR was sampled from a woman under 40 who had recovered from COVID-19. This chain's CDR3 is CASSMTPQRGLSGYTF. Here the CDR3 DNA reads TGTGCCAGTAGTATGACCCCCCAGAGGGGACTAAGCGGCTACACCTTC.